Given below is one T cell receptor beta chain in context. Antigen specificity is unknown. Tens of thousands of genome equivalents of blood DNA were amplified for TRB. The data belong to a study of T cell clusters in autoimmune cytopenias. Study at large: A median of 51,575 TRB reads per sample yielded a median around 2,400 distinct clonotypes.

Study observations and caveats: Clustering suggested that physiological T cell clusters were missing in primary autoimmune cytopenia patients. TRB repertoire shifts in secondary cytopenia and chronic lymphocytic leukemia mostly reflected lymphoma, not autoimmunity. The T cell clusters came from computational analysis alone and lack functional validation.

In germline, CDR1 is KGHDR, CDR2 SFDVKD. The CDR3 length is 19 residues. Multiplex touch-down PCR amplified TRB using TRB-A and TRB-B pools in one tube. TCRdb reanalyzed the multiplex PCR reads, giving one entry per CDR3 protein sequence and no DNA. This sample's table reports several thousand distinct CDR3 sequences. In addition, the sample was reused for a study of T cell repertoires in aging, cancer and after chemotherapy.

This chain links TRBV24-1 with TRBJ2-3; TCRdb proposes TRBD1, but this gene call is untestable without DNA. Sequenced material: peripheral blood. This TCR was sampled from a human donor in good health. The CDR3 here is CATSDPNPRTGTSTDTQYF.